These T cell receptor beta chains were read from a single sample in a study of blood T cell repertoires in COVID-19. The method was immunoSEQ multiplex PCR; TCRdb's version includes in-frame clones alone and lacks a portion of them. The table has around 58,000 clones, less than 85% seen once. The sequenced sample consisted of peripheral blood. All receptors come from a human donor in a cohort sampled during active COVID-19. The CDR3 runs from the conserved cysteine through the conserved F or W. The D gene is left open where the match is weak. Clone size is shown for a subset of rows, as once, few, many or a class of expanded clone.

clone_size,d_call,v_call,j_call,cdr3_aa,cdr3_nt
.,.,TRBV7-2,TRBJ1-1,CASSSARTDNTEAFF,TGTGCCAGCAGCTCCGCCCGGACAGATAACACTGAAGCTTTCTTT
.,.,TRBV15,TRBJ1-3,CATSRAISGNTIYF,TGTGCCACCAGCAGAGCCATCTCTGGAAACACCATATATTTT
once,TRBD1,TRBV5-1,TRBJ1-5,CASSLGTGTWNSNQPQHF,TGCGCCAGCAGCTTGGGGACAGGGACGTGGAATAGCAATCAGCCCCAGCATTTT
.,.,TRBV19,TRBJ1-1,CASSIMRNTEAFF,TGTGCCAGTAGTATAATGAGGAACACTGAAGCTTTCTTT
.,TRBD1,TRBV7-9,TRBJ2-7,CASSLARAGGSEQYF,TGTGCCAGCAGCCTCGCCCGGGCAGGGGGCTCTGAGCAGTACTTC
.,.,TRBV5-4,TRBJ1-5,CASSLGGRVGQPQHF,TGTGCCAGCAGCCTGGGGGGCAGGGTGGGTCAGCCCCAGCATTTT
.,TRBD2,TRBV5-8,TRBJ2-1,CASSESKRGGLDEQFF,TGTGCCAGCAGCGAATCAAAGCGGGGGGGCCTCGATGAGCAGTTCTTC
.,TRBD2,TRBV4-3,TRBJ2-7,CASSQRLLPSGKTAYEQYF,TGCGCCAGCAGCCAACGCCTCCTCCCGAGCGGGAAAACGGCCTACGAGCAGTACTTC
.,TRBD2,TRBV7-2,TRBJ2-3,CASSYGGAWWRDTQYF,TGTGCCAGCAGCTACGGGGGGGCCTGGTGGAGAGATACGCAGTATTTT
once,TRBD1,TRBV6-2/TRBV6-3,TRBJ1-1,CASSYSAGGTEAFF,TGTGCCAGCAGTTACTCTGCAGGGGGCACTGAAGCTTTCTTT
.,.,TRBV7-2,TRBJ1-1,CASSLAQGGTEAFF,TGTGCCAGCAGCTTAGCTCAAGGGGGCACTGAAGCTTTCTTT
.,TRBD2,TRBV14,TRBJ2-1,CASSQDGPSGGTYNEQFF,TGTGCCAGCAGCCAAGATGGCCCTAGCGGGGGGACGTACAATGAGCAGTTCTTC
.,.,TRBV5-1,TRBJ1-1,CASSFKPNTEAFF,TGCGCCAGCAGCTTCAAGCCAAACACTGAAGCTTTCTTT
few,TRBD1,TRBV7-9,TRBJ1-4,CASSSRDRGTSNEKLFF,TGTGCCAGCAGCTCCCGGGACAGGGGGACCTCTAATGAAAAACTGTTTTTT
once,.,TRBV15,TRBJ2-5,CATSTGQETQYF,TGTGCCACCAGTACAGGGCAAGAGACCCAGTACTTC
.,TRBD1,TRBV6-5,TRBJ1-2,CASVDRGRYGYTF,TGTGCCAGCGTAGACAGGGGGCGTTATGGCTACACCTTC
.,TRBD2,TRBV7-9,TRBJ2-3,CASSRGTTTDTQYF,TGTGCCAGCAGCCGCGGGACTACTACAGATACGCAGTATTTT
.,.,TRBV19,TRBJ2-2,CASSKRTEVGGELFF,TGTGCCAGTAGTAAGAGGACGGAGGTTGGCGGGGAGCTGTTTTTT
.,.,TRBV2,TRBJ1-5,CATNPTENNQPQHF,TGTGCCACCAACCCCACAGAGAACAATCAGCCCCAGCATTTT
.,.,TRBV19,TRBJ2-5,CASSLGHGETQYF,TGTGCCAGTAGCCTGGGGCACGGAGAGACCCAGTACTTC
.,.,TRBV4-1,TRBJ1-4,CASSQDGRGAYEKLFF,TGCGCCAGCAGCCAAGATGGGCGGGGGGCTTATGAAAAACTGTTTTTT
.,.,TRBV5-1,TRBJ1-6,CASSPRTEQSSYNSPLHF,TGCGCCAGCAGCCCGAGGACAGAGCAGAGCTCCTATAATTCACCCCTCCACTTT
.,.,TRBV7-9,TRBJ2-3,CASSLGGTPQYF,TGTGCCAGCAGCTTAGGAGGCACTCCGCAGTATTTT
.,.,TRBV19,TRBJ1-2,CASTPSVGLYGYTF,TGTGCCAGTACACCCTCGGTGGGACTCTATGGCTACACCTTC
.,TRBD1,TRBV28,TRBJ2-2,CASRNRDRIITGELFF,TGTGCCAGCAGGAACCGGGACAGAATAATTACCGGGGAGCTGTTTTTT
.,.,TRBV3-1/TRBV3-2,TRBJ2-1,CASSPNTGNNEQFF,TGTGCCAGCAGCCCCAATACAGGGAACAATGAGCAGTTCTTC
.,.,TRBV5-1,TRBJ2-5,CASSLGRGETQYF,TGCGCCAGCAGCTTGGGGAGGGGAGAGACCCAGTACTTC
.,.,TRBV4-1,TRBJ2-5,CASSQGPMGLQETQYF,TGCGCCAGCAGCCAAGGCCCCATGGGCCTACAAGAGACCCAGTACTTC
.,.,TRBV19,TRBJ1-6,CASSITPPSNSPLHF,TGTGCCAGTAGTATAACCCCACCGAGTAATTCACCCCTCCACTTT
.,.,TRBV7-2,TRBJ1-5,CASSLDGSNQPQHF,TGTGCCAGCAGCTTAGACGGGTCCAATCAGCCCCAGCATTTT
.,.,TRBV12-3/TRBV12-4,TRBJ1-1,CASLEKVNTEAFF,TGTGCCAGCCTGGAGAAGGTGAACACTGAAGCTTTCTTT